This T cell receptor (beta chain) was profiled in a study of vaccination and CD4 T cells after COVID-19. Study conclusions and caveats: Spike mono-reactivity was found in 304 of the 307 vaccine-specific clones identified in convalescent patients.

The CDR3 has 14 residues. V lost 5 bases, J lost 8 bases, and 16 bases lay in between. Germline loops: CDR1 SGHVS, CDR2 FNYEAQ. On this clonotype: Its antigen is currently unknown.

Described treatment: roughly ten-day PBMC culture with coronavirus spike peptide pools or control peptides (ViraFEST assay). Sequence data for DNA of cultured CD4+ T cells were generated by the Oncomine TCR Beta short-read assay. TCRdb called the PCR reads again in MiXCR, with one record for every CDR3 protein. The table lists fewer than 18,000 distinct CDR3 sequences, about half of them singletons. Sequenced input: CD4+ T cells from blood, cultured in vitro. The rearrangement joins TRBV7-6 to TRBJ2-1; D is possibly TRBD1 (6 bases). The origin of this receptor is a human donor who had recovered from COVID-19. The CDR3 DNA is TGTGCCAGCAGCCGAGGGGGTTCGTTGGATGAGCAGTTCTTC. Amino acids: CASSRGGSLDEQFF. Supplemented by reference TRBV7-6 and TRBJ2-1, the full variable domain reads GAGVSQSPRYKVTKRGQDVALRCDPISGHVSLYWYRQALGQGPEFLTYFNYEAQQDKSGLPNDRFSAERPEGSISTLTIQRTEQRDSAMYRCASSRGGSLDEQFFGPGTRLTVL.